The clone carrying this T cell receptor (beta chain) was observed at least ten times. The sample comes from a study of blood T cell repertoires in COVID-19. In the study overall: Specimens from acute and convalescent COVID-19 originated in the United States, Italy and Spain. T cells, B-cell-depleted T cells, or PBMCs provided the cDNA or gDNA that served as material.

In the original processing: Reference gene primers were amplified, and this amplification served to estimate nucleated cell counts. Profiling relied on immunoSEQ multiplex PCR, and the TCRdb table lists in-frame clones only, not all of them. The V and J calls and clone size are taken from that table; D and trimming were inferred from the DNA. Counted here are 300,000 or so clones, around four fifths occurring once; the ten biggest clones make up 4% to 5%. Trimming pared 4 bases from V and 4 bases from J, leaving 19 bases between. The germline gives CDR1 LGHNA, CDR2 YNFKEQ. CDR3 size: 17 residues. The sequence was obtained from a woman aged 50 to 60 with active or convalescent COVID-19. The chain couples TRBV4-2 to TRBJ2-2; a possible D gene is TRBD1 (6 bases). Material: peripheral blood. The DNA for the CDR3 is TGTGCCAGCAGCCGAGACCACTCGACAGGTGGCACCGGGGAGCTGTTTTTT. Amino acids: CASSRDHSTGGTGELFF.